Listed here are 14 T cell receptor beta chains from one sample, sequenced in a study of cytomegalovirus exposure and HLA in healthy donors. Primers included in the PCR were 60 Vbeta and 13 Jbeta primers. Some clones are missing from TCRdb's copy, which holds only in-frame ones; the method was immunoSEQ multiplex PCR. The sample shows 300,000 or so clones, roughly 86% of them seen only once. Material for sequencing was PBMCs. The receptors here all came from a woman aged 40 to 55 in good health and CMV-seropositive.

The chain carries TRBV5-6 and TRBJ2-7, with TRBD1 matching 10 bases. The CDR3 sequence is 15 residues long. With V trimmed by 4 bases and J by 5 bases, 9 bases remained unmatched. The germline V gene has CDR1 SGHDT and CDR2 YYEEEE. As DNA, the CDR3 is TGTGCCAGCAGCCTTCCGGACAGGGGGATTCACGAGCAGTACTTC. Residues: CASSLPDRGIHEQYF.

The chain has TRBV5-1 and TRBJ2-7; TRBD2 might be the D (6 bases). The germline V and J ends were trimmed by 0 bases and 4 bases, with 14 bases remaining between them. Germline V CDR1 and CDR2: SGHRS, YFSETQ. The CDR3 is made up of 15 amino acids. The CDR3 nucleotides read TGCGCCAGCAGCTTGGTTCGGGGAGGACTTTACGAGCAGTACTTC. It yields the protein CASSLVRGGLYEQYF.

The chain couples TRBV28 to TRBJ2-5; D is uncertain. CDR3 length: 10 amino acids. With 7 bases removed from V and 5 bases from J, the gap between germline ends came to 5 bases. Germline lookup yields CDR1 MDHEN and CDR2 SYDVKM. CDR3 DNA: TGTGCCAGCAAGAGGGAGACCCAGTACTTC. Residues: CASKRETQYF.

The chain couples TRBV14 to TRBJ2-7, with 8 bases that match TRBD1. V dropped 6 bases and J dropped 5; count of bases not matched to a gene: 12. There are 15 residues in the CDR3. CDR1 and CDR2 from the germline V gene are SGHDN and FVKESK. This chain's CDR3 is CASRLAGTGAHEQYF. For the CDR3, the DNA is TGTGCCAGCAGACTCGCTGGGACAGGAGCCCACGAGCAGTACTTC. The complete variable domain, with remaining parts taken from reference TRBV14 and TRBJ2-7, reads EAGVTQFPSHSVIEKGQTVTLRCDPISGHDNLYWYRRVMGKEIKFLLHFVKESKQDESGMPNNRFLAERTGGTYSTLKVQPAELEDSGVYFCASRLAGTGAHEQYFGPGTRLTVT.

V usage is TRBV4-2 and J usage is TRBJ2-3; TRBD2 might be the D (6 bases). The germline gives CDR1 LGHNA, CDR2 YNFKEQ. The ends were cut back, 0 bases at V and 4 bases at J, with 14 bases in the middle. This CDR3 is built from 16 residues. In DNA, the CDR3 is TGTGCCAGCAGCCAAGAGAGGGGAGGTTTGGCAGATACGCAGTATTTT. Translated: CASSQERGGLADTQYF.

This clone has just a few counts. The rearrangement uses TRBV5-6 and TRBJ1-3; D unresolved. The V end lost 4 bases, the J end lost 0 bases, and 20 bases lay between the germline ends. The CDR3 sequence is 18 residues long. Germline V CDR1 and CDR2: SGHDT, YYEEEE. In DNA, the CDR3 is TGTGCCAGCAGCCCTGAATACCGGCGGGTTAGCTCTGGAAACACCATATATTTT. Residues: CASSPEYRRVSSGNTIYF.

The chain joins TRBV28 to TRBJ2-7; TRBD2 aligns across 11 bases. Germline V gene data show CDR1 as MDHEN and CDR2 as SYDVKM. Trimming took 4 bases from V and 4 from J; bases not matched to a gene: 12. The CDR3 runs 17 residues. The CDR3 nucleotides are TGTGCCAGCAGTTCCCCTTCAACTAGCGGGAGCGTTTACGAGCAGTACTTC. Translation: CASSSPSTSGSVYEQYF.

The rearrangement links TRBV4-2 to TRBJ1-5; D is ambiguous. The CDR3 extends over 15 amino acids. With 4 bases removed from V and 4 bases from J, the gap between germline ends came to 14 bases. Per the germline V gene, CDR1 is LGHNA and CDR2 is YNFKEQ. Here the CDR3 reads CASSPDGGSNQPQHF. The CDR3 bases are TGTGCCAGCAGCCCGGATGGAGGGTCTAATCAGCCCCAGCATTTT.

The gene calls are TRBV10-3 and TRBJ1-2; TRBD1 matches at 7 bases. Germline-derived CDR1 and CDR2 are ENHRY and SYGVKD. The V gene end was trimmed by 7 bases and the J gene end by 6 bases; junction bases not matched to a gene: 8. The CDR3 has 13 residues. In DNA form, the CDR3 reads TGTGCCATCACCGATACGACAGGGAATGGCTACACCTTC. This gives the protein CAITDTTGNGYTF.

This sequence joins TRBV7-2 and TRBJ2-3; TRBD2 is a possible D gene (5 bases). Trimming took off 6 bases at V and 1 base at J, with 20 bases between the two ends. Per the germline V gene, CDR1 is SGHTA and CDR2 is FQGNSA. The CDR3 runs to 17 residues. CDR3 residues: CASRLNVWSGGTDTQYF. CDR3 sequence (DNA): TGTGCCAGCAGACTAAATGTATGGAGCGGAGGCACAGATACGCAGTATTTT.

The CDR3 region is CASSLETGKVYEQYF. In nucleotides, the CDR3 is TGCGCCAGCAGCTTGGAGACAGGGAAGGTTTACGAGCAGTACTTC. The V call is TRBV5-1, the J call TRBJ2-5; 7 nucleotides agree with TRBD1. The J call may not be correct, given that the DNA end is closer to TRBJ2-7. Germline CDR1 reads SGHRS; CDR2 reads YFSETQ. The CDR3 is 15 amino acids.

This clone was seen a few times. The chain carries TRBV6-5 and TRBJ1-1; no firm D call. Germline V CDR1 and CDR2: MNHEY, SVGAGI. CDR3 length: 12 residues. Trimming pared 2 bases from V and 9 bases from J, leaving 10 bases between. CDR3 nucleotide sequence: TGTGCCAGCAGTTACCCCGGGAGTCAAGCTTTCTTT. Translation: CASSYPGSQAFF.

The CDR3 DNA follows: TGTGCCAGCAGCACTGACAGGGTTGTGGACACTGAAGCTTTCTTT. Translated, it gives CASSTDRVVDTEAFF. This rearrangement joins TRBV5-4 to TRBJ1-1, with 7 positions matching TRBD1. The CDR3 is 15 residues long. Germline V lookup: CDR1 SGHNT, CDR2 YYREEE (reference sequence). The V and J ends lost 4 bases and 3 bases, in that order; junction bases with no gene match: 9.

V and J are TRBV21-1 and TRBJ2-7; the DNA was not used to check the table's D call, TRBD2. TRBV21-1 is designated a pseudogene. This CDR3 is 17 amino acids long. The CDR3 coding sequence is TGTGCCAGCAGTGATGAACTAGCGGGAGCTGGACGTTACGAGCAGTACTTC. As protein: CASSDELAGAGRYEQYF.